The 17 T cell receptor beta chains below come from one sample, sequenced in a study of blood T cell repertoires in COVID-19. Clones were read by immunoSEQ multiplex PCR, and TCRdb kept only the in-frame ones, dropping some. The repertoire holds roughly 250,000 clones, with about 88% as singletons. Sequences were obtained from peripheral blood. Receptors originate from a man aged 40-55 years with acute or convalescent COVID-19.

This chain links TRBV6-5 with TRBJ1-1; D call uncertain. Germline CDR1 reads MNHEY; CDR2 reads SVGAGI. This CDR3 has 11 residues. The V gene lost 6 bases and the J gene lost 3 bases, with 5 bases spanning the gap. The CDR3: CASRRDTEAFF. CDR3 in DNA: TGTGCCAGCAGGAGAGACACTGAAGCTTTCTTT.

The chain carries TRBV4-1 and TRBJ2-3, with 12 bases aligning to TRBD2. The CDR3 extends over 15 amino acids. CDR1 is MGHRA and CDR2 is YSYEKL in the germline V gene. V was pared by 3 bases and J by 8 bases, with 6 bases of the junction left unmatched. The CDR3 bases are TGCGCCAGCAGCCAGACTAGCGGGGGCTGGGGTACGCAGTATTTT. Its translation is CASSQTSGGWGTQYF.

This clone was seen once. One end of the junction is discordant with germline, which a read error may explain. Here the CDR3 DNA reads TGTGCCAGCAGTCCTAGGACTAGCGAGGCCACATATACGCAGTATTTT. As protein: CASSPRTSEATYTQYF. The rearrangement links TRBV13 to TRBJ2-3; the match to TRBD2 covers 9 bases. Germline loops: CDR1 PRHDT, CDR2 FYEKMQ (reference sequence). This CDR3 contains 16 residues. The variable domain in full, completed from reference TRBV13 and TRBJ2-3, reads AAGVIQSPRHLIKEKRETATLKCYPIPRHDTVYWYQQGPGQDPQFLISFYEKMQSDKGSIPDRFSAQQFSDYHSELNMSSLELGDSALYFCASSPRTSEATYTQYFGPGTRLTVL.

V and J are TRBV13 and TRBJ2-7, with D possibly TRBD1 on 6 matching bases. Germline CDR1 reads PRHDT; CDR2 reads FYEKMQ (reference sequence). The CDR3 runs to 15 residues. Trimming took off 5 bases at V and 6 bases at J, with 20 bases between the two ends. CDR3 nucleotide sequence: TGTGCCAGCAGCGCCGTGGGGGCATCCCTATCCGAGCAGTACTTC. Translation gives CASSAVGASLSEQYF.

A few counts support this clone. This chain joins TRBV2 and TRBJ1-2, with D perhaps TRBD1 (5 bases). This CDR3 comprises 14 residues. CDR1 and CDR2 (germline): SNHLY, FYNNEI. Between the trimmed V and J ends, which lost 5 bases and 1 base, there was a span of 11 bases. CDR3 sequence (DNA): TGTGCCAGCAGTTCCCAGGGCCGTAACTATGGCTACACCTTC. As protein: CASSSQGRNYGYTF.

This clone is a singleton in its sample. J is TRBJ2-3 and V is TRBV29-1; 12 bases are shared with TRBD2. CDR1 SQVTM and CDR2 ANQGSEA come from the germline V gene. Trimming took 7 bases from V and 3 from J; bases not matched to a gene: 5. The CDR3 spans 14 residues. CDR3 sequence reads: CSAPTSGGTDTQYF. The DNA of the CDR3 is TGCAGCGCCCCGACTAGCGGGGGAACAGATACGCAGTATTTT.

This clone was recorded a few times. The rearrangement joins TRBV27 to TRBJ2-1, with 8 positions matching TRBD2. V lost 2 bases to trimming and J lost 6 bases; unmatched junction nucleotides: 9. Germline lookup yields CDR1 MNHEY and CDR2 SMNVEV (reference sequence). This CDR3 contains 16 residues. The CDR3 coding sequence is TGTGCCAGCAGTTTACATCGGACTAGCCTCCCCAATGAGCAGTTCTTC. Translation gives CASSLHRTSLPNEQFF.

This clone appeared a single time. V and J are TRBV6-1 and TRBJ1-6; the match to TRBD1 covers 11 bases. This CDR3 contains 14 residues. CDR1 MNHNS and CDR2 SASEGT come from the germline V gene. With 3 bases clipped from V and 9 bases from J, the junction kept 1 base outside the gene matches. The CDR3 is CASSDGTGGSPLHF. The DNA for the CDR3 is TGTGCCAGCAGTGACGGGACAGGGGGTTCACCCCTCCACTTT.

The chain recombines TRBV6-5 with TRBJ2-3; tentatively, D is TRBD2 (6 bases). Germline V gene data show CDR1 as MNHEY and CDR2 as SVGAGI. CDR3 length equals 12 residues. Trimming took 10 bases from V and 3 from J, leaving 11 bases between them. The CDR3 spells CANTLATDTQYF. The CDR3 region has the DNA TGTGCCAACACACTAGCAACAGATACGCAGTATTTT.

J is TRBJ2-7 and V is TRBV5-6; TRBD1 matches at 9 bases. The CDR3 is made up of 15 amino acids. The V gene end was trimmed by 3 bases and the J gene end by 3 bases; junction bases not matched to a gene: 7. The germline V gene has CDR1 SGHDT and CDR2 YYEEEE. The CDR3 coding sequence is TGTGCCAGCAGCTCTCCCGGGACAGGGAGCTACGAGCAGTACTTC. The encoded protein is CASSSPGTGSYEQYF.

The V call is TRBV5-1, the J call TRBJ1-3, with D uncertain. The germline V gene has CDR1 SGHRS and CDR2 YFSETQ. Trimming took off 0 bases at V and 4 bases at J, with 5 bases between the two ends. The CDR3 runs 13 residues. In nucleotides, the CDR3 is TGCGCCAGCAGCTTGGTCGTGGGAAACACCATATATTTT. Its protein product is CASSLVVGNTIYF.

The chain uses TRBV5-1 and TRBJ1-1; D uncertain. Germline V CDR1 and CDR2: SGHRS, YFSETQ. V dropped 6 bases and J dropped 5 bases, with 20 bases sitting between them. This CDR3 is built from 15 residues. The CDR3 DNA sequence: TGCGCCAGCACCCGGAGGGCAGGCCAAGGGACTGAAGCTTTCTTT. Amino acid sequence: CASTRRAGQGTEAFF. The complete variable domain, with remaining parts taken from reference TRBV5-1 and TRBJ1-1, reads KAGVTQTPRYLIKTRGQQVTLSCSPISGHRSVSWYQQTPGQGLQFLFEYFSETQRNKGNFPGRFSGRQFSNSRSEMNVSTLELGDSALYLCASTRRAGQGTEAFFGQGTRLTVV.

The gene calls are TRBV2 and TRBJ2-2; D is perhaps TRBD1 (5 bases). The CDR3 has 17 residues. Germline V gene data show CDR1 as SNHLY and CDR2 as FYNNEI. V lost 1 base, J lost 2 bases, and 14 bases lay in between. CDR3 loop: CASSEGLRTRNTGELFF. CDR3 DNA: TGTGCCAGCAGTGAAGGTTTAAGGACACGCAACACCGGGGAGCTGTTTTTT. The full variable domain, rest sourced from reference TRBV2 and TRBJ2-2, is EPEVTQTPSHQVTQMGQEVILRCVPISNHLYFYWYRQILGQKVEFLVSFYNNEISEKSEIFDDQFSVERPDGSNFTLKIRSTKLEDSAMYFCASSEGLRTRNTGELFFGEGSRLTVL.

This clone was recorded a few times. The rearrangement joins TRBV15 to TRBJ1-2; D unclear. Trimming took 3 bases from V and 0 from J, leaving 8 bases between them. The CDR3 is 14 residues long. The V gene's germline CDR1 is LNHNV and CDR2 YYDKDF (reference sequence). This CDR3 is CATSRVGANYGYTF. The DNA of the CDR3 is TGTGCCACCAGCAGGGTCGGAGCTAACTATGGCTACACCTTC.

The chain recombines TRBV28 with TRBJ2-5; 16 nucleotides agree with TRBD2. The CDR3 has 17 amino acids. J gave up 5 bases and V 7 bases, and 10 bases lay outside the gene matches. CDR1 and CDR2 from the germline V gene are MDHEN and SYDVKM. The CDR3 coding sequence is TGTGCCAGCAATTCACCGGGACTAGCGGGGGGGCAGGAGACCCAGTACTTC. Its translation is CASNSPGLAGGQETQYF.

This clone appeared a few times. At the DNA level, this CDR3 is encoded by other sequences in the same sample as well. The rearrangement links TRBV11-3 to TRBJ1-1; D gene unclear. Trimming removed 3 bases at V and 3 bases at J, with 8 bases between. CDR3 length equals 13 residues. Per germline, CDR1 SGHNT and CDR2 YENEEA. This CDR3 reads CASSLLPDTEAFF. The CDR3 DNA reads TGTGCCAGCAGCTTGCTTCCGGACACTGAAGCTTTCTTT.

The V and J genes are TRBV9 and TRBJ2-5, with D possibly being TRBD1 (6 bases). The CDR3 consists of 13 residues. CDR1 SGDLS and CDR2 YYNGEE come from the germline V gene. Trimming left V 0 bases short and J 3 bases short, with 6 bases between. The CDR3 sequence: CASSVGTEETQYF. CDR3 DNA sequence: TGTGCCAGCAGCGTAGGGACAGAAGAGACCCAGTACTTC.